This T cell receptor (beta chain) was sequenced in a study of spatial heterogeneity in lung cancer (dated by TCRdb to about 2019). Regarding the research as a whole: Beta-chain transcripts were consistently detected in greater numbers than alpha-chain transcripts, which likely reflected higher beta-chain transcript abundance. In the raw uncorrected reads, each unique combination of TCR and UMI appeared more than ten times on average. TCR alpha and beta repertoires were quantitatively compared across multiple tumor regions, matched nontumor lung and blood in non-small cell lung cancer. Nonsynonymous mutation counts, determined by whole-exome sequencing of tumor tissue, were related to TCR repertoire features. Both alpha and beta chains were TCR-sequenced in samples taken at surgery, namely 220 tumor regions, 62 to 70 matched nontumor lung samples and 55 to 60 PBMC samples. Overall study results and their limits: Additional single-cell paired TCR alpha and beta sequencing was considered necessary to confirm, at a functional level, the hypothesis that regional TCRs recognize regional mutations.

From cysteine to phenylalanine, the CDR3 is 12 amino acids long. Just CDR3 DNA is preserved here, 36 bases in frame from base 1. The germline V gene (reference sequence) supplies CDR1 SGHNT and CDR2 YYREEE. V and J lose 4 bases and 7 bases, and a span of 11 bases separates them. Libraries were constructed by 5' RACE. TCRdb names NextSeq 500 as the instrument used. The TCR library protocol attached a unique molecular identifier to each TCR cDNA molecule to allow correction of PCR and sequencing errors. In the authors' own workflow: TCR identification, UMI-based error correction and CDR3 extraction were performed with Decombinator tools. Expanded TCRs were defined as those above a frequency of 2 per 1,000, corresponding to the top 1% of the tumor frequency distribution. Rényi diversity was computed with the R vegan package after subsampling each repertoire 100 times to 5,000 TCRs. CDR3 similarity networks were built from amino acid triplet string-kernel similarity, with CDR3s being connected when pairwise similarity was above 0.82. TCRdb reran the public reads through fastp at Q25 and MiXCR, keeping productive beta chains. Each entry merges the rows of one CDR3 protein and shows their most common DNA and genes. These V and J calls derive from TCRdb rather than the authors' analysis. Counted in this sample were about 720 distinct CDR3 sequences; about 15% of them appeared once. Clones ranked in the top ten supply 10% of the sample.

Per the publication, the time point label means: sample taken at primary tumor resection. Donors were 65 to 85 patients with early-stage, untreated non-small cell lung cancer from the lung TRACERx cohort. Whole RNA extracted from tumor and nontumor lung tissue, or from cryopreserved PBMC samples, was used for TCR sequencing without cell sorting. Only patients for whom sufficient RNA was available from at least two tumor regions were selected for TCR sequencing. A lung pathologist reviewed the tumor and adjacent nontumor lung specimens before the specimens were selected. This clonotype is labeled large (0.1 to 1%). This clone's antigen is unknown. Base qualities are not at hand, and no much larger clone is one base apart.

The source was normal lung tissue next to the tumor, collected at surgery. The receptor's source is a male donor with early-stage non-small cell lung cancer. The sequence is built from TRBV5-4 and TRBJ1-2; tentative D gene TRBD1, with 6 bases matching. Here is the DNA: TGTGCCAGCAGCGTTGACAGGTCTGGCTACACCTTC. The encoded protein is CASSVDRSGYTF.